Included here is one TCR beta chain sequence, with context. The V segment lost 4 bases and the J segment 0 bases; nucleotides outside the gene matches: 6. CDR3 length: 16 amino acids. In germline, CDR1 is SGHVS, CDR2 FNYEAQ. The table came from immunoSEQ multiplex PCR; TCRdb's copy has only in-frame clones and leaves some out. The table has some 2.1 million clones, 93% seen once. This sample is drawn from a study of shared clonotypes between healthy human individuals. As defined, naive CD8 cells were CD45RO-negative and positively selected for CCR7, with terminally differentiated effector memory CD45RA+ cells excluded.

This sequence was found in a young man in good health. Some clones in this sample may be carry-over from other donors' samples. This chain uses TRBV7-6 with TRBJ1-1; 9 bases agree with TRBD1. Specimen: naive CD8+ T cells from PBMCs. This chain's CDR3 is CASSSAGTGLNTEAFF. Here the CDR3 DNA reads TGTGCCAGCAGCTCCGCCGGGACAGGGTTGAACACTGAAGCTTTCTTT.